This entry lists 2 T cell receptor beta chains sequenced from one sample in a study of control samples from healthy donors and cancer patients. Clones were sequenced by immunoSEQ multiplex PCR, and TCRdb holds only the in-frame ones, with some missing. The profile covers 120,000 or so clones, with around 87% appearing a single time and around 3% taken by the ten largest. The source material was blood. The origin of the receptors is a man aged 60-69 years in good health.

The chain uses TRBV16 and TRBJ1-3; D perhaps matches TRBD1 (5 bases). This CDR3 region has 15 residues. Germline-derived CDR1 and CDR2 are KGHSY and FQNENV. Trimming removed 1 base from V and 2 bases from J, with 9 bases in between. The DNA for the CDR3 is TGTGCCAGCAGCCAATTGTCGGGGGCTGGAAACACCATATATTTT. Translated: CASSQLSGAGNTIYF. The complete variable domain, with remaining parts taken from reference TRBV16 and TRBJ1-3, reads GEEVAQTPKHLVRGEGQKAKLYCAPIKGHSYVFWYQQVLKNEFKFLISFQNENVFDETGMPKERFSAKCLPNSPCSLEIQATKLEDSAVYFCASSQLSGAGNTIYFGEGSWLTVV.

This chain uses TRBV28 with TRBJ1-1; D remains unclear. The germline gives CDR1 MDHEN, CDR2 SYDVKM. V dropped 2 bases and J dropped 3 bases, with 7 bases sitting between them. This CDR3 comprises 13 residues. The CDR3 DNA reads as TGTGCCAGCAGTTTAGGACGGGACACTGAAGCTTTCTTT. It codes for CASSLGRDTEAFF. Variable domain in full (rest from reference TRBV28 and TRBJ1-1): DVKVTQSSRYLVKRTGEKVFLECVQDMDHENMFWYRQDPGLGLRLIYFSYDVKMKEKGDIPEGYSVSREKKERFSLILESASTNQTSMYLCASSLGRDTEAFFGQGTRLTVV.